This entry is about one T cell receptor beta chain. Its antigen is unidentified. Between the trimmed V and J ends, which lost 0 bases and 1 base, there was a span of 8 bases. CDR1 MGHRA and CDR2 YSYEKL come from the germline V gene. The CDR3 covers 15 residues. Splitting of CD4+ cells produced CD45RA+ naive and CD45RA-negative memory subsets. This specimen belongs to a study of shared clonotypes between healthy human individuals. Here immunoSEQ multiplex PCR was the method, and the copy in TCRdb shows in-frame clones only, minus some. The data contain some 240,000 clones, about 65% of them singletons. Whole-study results and caveats: It was anticipated that sequencing depth would influence how many clonotypes donors shared.

The sequencing input was memory CD4+ T cells sorted from blood. This sample's subset: CD45RA-negative fraction. J is TRBJ2-3 and V is TRBV4-1, with D possibly matching TRBD1 (5 bases). The receptor was derived from a man aged 30 to 39 in good health. The CDR3 nucleotides are TGCGCCAGCAGCCAAGACGTCAGGGGCACAGATACGCAGTATTTT. It codes for CASSQDVRGTDTQYF.